A single sample is the source of the 7 T cell receptor beta chains below, sequenced in a study of identical twins. TCRdb reanalysed the 5' RACE reads using MiXCR and keeps one entry per CDR3 protein. Among about 250,000 distinct CDR3 sequences listed, about 8.9% were seen once. These same data were also listed under a study on yellow fever vaccine responses in identical twins.

Sequences were obtained from CD8+ T cells sorted from blood. The receptors come from a woman between 18 and 29 years old in good health.

This clonotype was picked up many times. V usage is TRBV11-2 and J usage is TRBJ2-1; TRBD1 might be the D (5 bases). Between the trimmed V and J ends, which lost 6 bases and 0 bases, there was a span of 12 bases. This CDR3 comprises 15 residues. From germline, CDR1 is SGHAT and CDR2 FQNNGV. CDR3 residues: CASSRQSSSYNEQFF. In DNA form, the CDR3 reads TGTGCCAGCAGTCGACAGTCGAGCTCCTACAATGAGCAGTTCTTC.

This clonotype occurred a few times. V and J are TRBV12-5 and TRBJ2-1; TRBD2 might be the D (7 bases). Trimming cost V 7 bases and J 6 bases, with 13 bases left between them. The CDR3 loop spans 13 amino acids. Germline loops: CDR1 LGHNT, CDR2 FRNRAP. The CDR3 coding sequence is TGTGCTAGTGAGAGGGGGGGGCTCAATGAGCAGTTCTTC. As protein: CASERGGLNEQFF.

A few counts support this clonotype. The chain recombines TRBV27 with TRBJ2-5, with D possibly being TRBD2 (6 bases). Germline assignment: CDR1 MNHEY and CDR2 SMNVEV (reference sequence). The CDR3 covers 16 residues. Trimming took 5 bases from V and 4 from J, leaving 20 bases between them. The CDR3 DNA is TGTGCCAGCAGTACCCGGGACTCCCCCTCGAGAGAGACCCAGTACTTC. It is translated as CASSTRDSPSRETQYF.

This clonotype came up many times. J is TRBJ2-1 and V is TRBV5-6; TRBD1 matches at 7 bases. With 0 bases clipped from V and 5 bases from J, the junction kept 5 bases outside the gene matches. The CDR3 runs to 15 residues. From germline, CDR1 is SGHDT and CDR2 YYEEEE. CDR3 region: CASSLVGGANNEQFF. CDR3 bases: TGTGCCAGCAGCTTGGTAGGGGGCGCCAACAATGAGCAGTTCTTC.

This clonotype was recorded at least ten times. This chain joins TRBV12-3 or TRBV12-4 and TRBJ2-3; 9 bases agree with TRBD2. The CDR3 is 14 amino acids. Trimming at V came to 7 bases and at J to 2 bases, leaving 4 bases not matched to a gene. For the CDR3, the DNA is TGTGCCAGCACTAGCGGGACCACCACAGATACGCAGTATTTT. Translated: CASTSGTTTDTQYF.

In this sample, this clonotype turned up a few times. The rearrangement links TRBV20-1 to TRBJ2-2; D ambiguous. V was trimmed by 5 bases and J by 0 bases, leaving 13 bases between them. There are 15 residues in the CDR3. CDR1 and CDR2 (germline): DFQATT, SNEGSKA (reference sequence). The CDR3 nucleotides read TGCAGTGCTTACACCTTAGGGACGAACACCGGGGAGCTGTTTTTT. Its translation is CSAYTLGTNTGELFF.

As for this clonotype: At one of its ends the junction is not consistent with the germline gene, which may arise from a read error. The CDR3 DNA reads as TGCTGTGCTAGACCCGCAGACACTAGCGGGGGGCCCCATACGCAGTATTTT. It codes for CCARPADTSGGPHTQYF. The rearrangement joins TRBV20-1 to TRBJ2-3; 12 nucleotides agree with TRBD2. The CDR3 consists of 17 residues. Germline V gene sequence: CDR1 DFQATT, CDR2 SNEGSKA (reference sequence).